This T cell receptor beta chain was observed in a study of blood T cell repertoires in COVID-19. Study at large: There were acute and convalescent COVID-19 samples, and they came from the United States, Italy and Spain.

Within the 2 weeks before study entry, each person in the exposed group met a COVID-19 case. Original handling: Using reference gene primer amplification, nucleated cell counts were estimated. Only in-frame clones appear in the TCRdb table, and some are missing; sequencing was by immunoSEQ multiplex PCR. Clonal size and the V and J genes are those of that table, whereas D and trimming came from the DNA. The sample holds roughly 140,000 clones; 65% to 85% are singletons and the top ten take roughly 5.5%. The J segment lost 2 bases and the V segment lost 7 bases, leaving 4 bases of the junction unmatched. From germline, CDR1 is MNHEY and CDR2 SVGEGT. CDR3 length equals 14 residues.

This receptor was taken from a woman in her fifties or sixties who had been exposed to COVID-19. The sample was PBMCs or T cells enriched from blood (not recorded which). The chain is built from TRBV6-2 or TRBV6-3 and TRBJ1-5; 8 nucleotides match TRBD1. CDR3: CASTPGGRNQPQHF. CDR3 DNA: TGTGCCAGCACCCCAGGGGGCCGCAATCAGCCCCAGCATTTT.